The next 27 T cell receptor beta chains were all read from a single sample in a study of CD8 T cells in ankylosing spondylitis. No antigens are known for them. Regarding the study as a whole: Characteristic of ankylosing spondylitis blood, it appeared, was a TCR beta motif comprising about eight highly homologous variants.

TCRdb used MiXCR to reprocess the 5' RACE reads, holding one entry per CDR3 protein. The repertoire includes more than 250,000 distinct CDR3 sequences, approximately 8% of them detected once, and about 15% sits in the top ten. The sample consisted of blood, either unsorted or a sorted T cell fraction (not recorded which). The receptors were gathered from a male donor with ankylosing spondylitis.

The V call is TRBV20-1, the J call TRBJ2-7, with 12 bases lining up with TRBD1. This CDR3 is 17 amino acids long. V shed 3 bases and J 4 bases; nucleotides not matched to a gene: 13. Germline lookup yields CDR1 DFQATT and CDR2 SNEGSKA (reference sequence). CDR3 residues: CSARPSAPGQGAYEQYF. The CDR3 DNA sequence: TGCAGTGCTAGGCCCTCAGCCCCGGGACAGGGGGCTTACGAGCAGTACTTC.

This clonotype was found a few times. J is TRBJ1-5 and V is TRBV11-2; 7 bases are shared with TRBD1. This CDR3 is 15 amino acids long. Looked up from germline, CDR1 is SGHAT and CDR2 is FQNNGV. Trimming removed 2 bases from V and 6 bases from J; junction bases left unmatched: 7. The CDR3 DNA is TGTGCCAGCAGCTTAACGGGCAGGGGGAGTCAGCCCCAGCATTTT. The encoded protein is CASSLTGRGSQPQHF. The complete variable domain, with remaining parts taken from reference TRBV11-2 and TRBJ1-5, reads EAGVAQSPRYKIIEKRQSVAFWCNPISGHATLYWYQQILGQGPKLLIQFQNNGVVDDSQLPKDRFSAERLKGVDSTLKIQPAKLEDSAVYLCASSLTGRGSQPQHFGDGTRLSIL.

Ten or more counts support this clonotype. J is TRBJ1-4 and V is TRBV7-9; D remains ambiguous. This CDR3 has 14 amino acids. Trimming left V 7 bases short and J 8 bases short, with 17 bases between. Germline CDR1 reads SEHNR; CDR2 reads FQNEAQ (reference sequence). CDR3 bases: TGTGCCAGCACCCAAAGGGAACCCTGGGAAAAACTGTTTTTT. Encoded protein: CASTQREPWEKLFF. Drawing the rest from reference TRBV7-9 and TRBJ1-4, the complete variable domain is DTGVSQNPRHKITKRGQNVTFRCDPISEHNRLYWYRQTLGQGPEFLTYFQNEAQLEKSRLLSDRFSAERPKGSFSTLEIQRTEQGDSAMYLCASTQREPWEKLFFGSGTQLSVL.

This clonotype was seen more than once but under ten times. CDR3 amino acids: CASSQDPPAIPNYGYTF. CDR3 DNA: TGCGCCAGCAGCCAAGATCCCCCCGCTATTCCAAACTATGGCTACACCTTC. The rearrangement links TRBV4-1 to TRBJ1-2, with D uncertain. The CDR3 loop spans 17 amino acids. Per germline, CDR1 MGHRA and CDR2 YSYEKL. The ends were cut back, 0 bases at V and 2 bases at J, with 16 bases in the middle.

This clonotype appeared many times. The chain couples TRBV12-3 or TRBV12-4 to TRBJ2-3; D is undetermined. V lost 7 bases, J lost 0 bases, and 11 bases lay in between. The CDR3 is made up of 14 amino acids. In DNA, the CDR3 is TGTGCCAGCACTAAGATGTTAAGCACAGATACGCAGTATTTT. Translated: CASTKMLSTDTQYF.

This clonotype was recorded at least ten times. The chain is built from TRBV6-6 and TRBJ1-1; no clear D. The CDR3 runs to 8 residues. Germline CDR1 reads MNHNY; CDR2 reads SVGAGI (reference sequence). Trimming took 5 bases from V and 11 from J, leaving 3 bases between them. The CDR3 is CASSEAFF. The CDR3 nucleotides are TGTGCCAGCAGTGAGGCTTTCTTT.

This chain connects TRBV5-5 to TRBJ2-7; 12 nucleotides match TRBD2. Germline V gene sequence: CDR1 SGHKS, CDR2 YYEKEE (reference sequence). The CDR3 spans 16 residues. V trimming: 0 bases; J trimming: 2 bases; junction bases outside the gene matches: 3. CDR3 sequence (DNA): TGTGCCAGCAGCTTGGATCGGACTAGCGGGGCCTACGAGCAGTACTTC. Encoded protein: CASSLDRTSGAYEQYF.

This clonotype was observed at least ten times. Here the CDR3 DNA reads TGTGCCAGCAGTTTATTCCGATTGACAGGGTGGAATGAGCAGTTCTTC. Protein product: CASSLFRLTGWNEQFF. The chain joins TRBV12-3 or TRBV12-4 to TRBJ2-1; 7 bases line up with TRBD1. The CDR3 loop spans 16 amino acids. The ends lost 2 bases at V and 7 bases at J; junction bases unmatched: 11.

The count of this clonotype is one. The V and J genes are TRBV18 and TRBJ1-4; a weak D match, TRBD1 (6 bases). This CDR3 region has 13 residues. Germline CDR1 and CDR2: KGHSH and LQKENI. Trimming removed 5 bases from V and 8 bases from J, with 12 bases in between. CDR3 DNA sequence: TGTGCCAGCTCATACACAGGGAGAGAAAAACTGTTTTTT. The encoded protein is CASSYTGREKLFF. The whole variable domain, remainder taken from reference TRBV18 and TRBJ1-4, is NAGVMQNPRHLVRRRGQEARLRCSPMKGHSHVYWYRQLPEEGLKFMVYLQKENIIDESGMPKERFSAEFPKEGPSILRIQQVVRGDSAAYFCASSYTGREKLFFGSGTQLSVL.

As DNA, the CDR3 is TGTGCCATCGGCCTAGCGGTCGAGCAGTACTTC. It encodes CAIGLAVEQYF. V is TRBV10-3 and J is TRBJ2-7; TRBD2 aligns across 7 bases. The V and J ends lost 8 bases and 6 bases, in that order; junction bases with no gene match: 4. CDR1 is ENHRY and CDR2 is SYGVKD in the germline V gene. The CDR3 is made up of 11 amino acids.

This clonotype has just a few counts. J is TRBJ2-7 and V is TRBV7-8; 8 positions agree with TRBD2. V was pared by 1 base and J by 4 bases, with 18 bases of the junction left unmatched. The CDR3 length is 19 residues. CDR1 is SGHVS, CDR2 FQNEAQ, per germline. CDR3 DNA sequence: TGTGCCAGCAGCTTAGGCGGGAGGACGGACGGGCGGTTCTCTTACGAGCAGTACTTC. The encoded protein is CASSLGGRTDGRFSYEQYF. The full variable domain, with the rest looked up from reference TRBV7-8 and TRBJ2-7, is GAGVSQSPRYKVAKRGQDVALRCDPISGHVSLFWYQQALGQGPEFLTYFQNEAQLDKSGLPSDRFFAERPEGSVSTLKIQRTQQEDSAVYLCASSLGGRTDGRFSYEQYFGPGTRLTVT.

This clonotype was seen repeatedly, ten times or more. The V and J genes are TRBV25-1 and TRBJ2-2; D perhaps matches TRBD2 (6 bases). The CDR3 is 12 amino acids. The V end was cut by 6 bases, the J end by 5 bases, with 7 bases between. Per germline, CDR1 MGHDK and CDR2 SYGVNS. CDR3 loop: CASRLATGELFF. The DNA of the CDR3 is TGTGCCAGCAGACTAGCTACCGGGGAGCTGTTTTTT.

As concerns this clonotype: This may stem from a read error, because a much larger clone lies one nucleotide away. The chain carries TRBV6-1 and TRBJ2-3; 8 positions match TRBD2. CDR3 length: 16 residues. V was clipped by 3 bases and J by 4 bases; unmatched bases: 9. The germline gives CDR1 MNHNS, CDR2 SASEGT. CDR3 DNA sequence: TGTGCCAGCAGTGACCGACCAGCGGGAGTCCCAGATACGCAGTATTTT. This sequence encodes CASSDRPAGVPDTQYF.

This clonotype was observed a handful of times. V is TRBV20-1 and J is TRBJ2-5, with D perhaps matching TRBD1 (5 bases). CDR1 is DFQATT and CDR2 is SNEGSKA in the germline V gene (reference sequence). The CDR3 totals 14 residues. Trimming shortened V by 6 bases and J by 1 base, and 15 bases separated the two germline ends. Written as DNA, the CDR3 is TGCAGTGCCCCGGCGCTAGGGGTCCAAGAGACCCAGTACTTC. This gives the protein CSAPALGVQETQYF.

This clonotype showed up many times. V is TRBV7-9 and J is TRBJ1-1; D is undetermined. Deletions cut 5 bases from V and 6 bases from J, with 25 bases between. Germline CDR1 SEHNR, CDR2 FQNEAQ (reference sequence). The CDR3 runs 17 residues. CDR3 sequence reads: CASSGRDISKTNAEAFF. The CDR3 DNA reads TGTGCCAGCAGCGGAAGGGATATCTCAAAAACAAACGCTGAAGCTTTCTTT.

This clonotype was counted only a few times. The V call is TRBV12-3 or TRBV12-4, the J call TRBJ1-1; maybe TRBD1 (5 bases). The CDR3 runs 15 residues. V was pared by 6 bases and J by 1 base, with 15 bases between. CDR3 bases: TGTGCCAGCAGCGCTCTTTCGAGGGGGAACACTGAAGCTTTCTTT. Protein: CASSALSRGNTEAFF.

This clonotype was counted ten times or more. The chain combines TRBV5-1 with TRBJ2-1; the match to TRBD2 covers 11 bases. The J segment lost 6 bases and the V segment lost 1 base, leaving 3 bases of the junction unmatched. The CDR3 sequence is 15 residues long. Germline V gives CDR1 SGHRS, CDR2 YFSETQ. The CDR3: CASSLIAGGVNEQFF. The CDR3 coding sequence is TGCGCCAGCAGCTTGATAGCGGGAGGGGTCAATGAGCAGTTCTTC.

This clonotype was seen a handful of times. The rearrangement uses TRBV5-1 and TRBJ1-1; D unresolved. Between the trimmed V and J ends, which lost 0 bases and 1 base, there was a span of 7 bases. Germline CDR1 reads SGHRS; CDR2 reads YFSETQ. This CDR3 has 14 residues. The CDR3 DNA follows: TGCGCCAGCAGCTTGGACGGCAGGAACACTGAAGCTTTCTTT. Translated: CASSLDGRNTEAFF.

The chain is built from TRBV5-1 and TRBJ2-7, with D perhaps given as TRBD1 or TRBD2 (5 bases each). Germline V gene lookup returns CDR1 SGHRS and CDR2 YFSETQ. This CDR3 comprises 14 residues. Trimming took 4 bases from V and 2 from J, leaving 13 bases between them. The CDR3 DNA follows: TGCGCCAGCAGCCGTGGGGACGGAGCCTACGAGCAGTACTTC. Protein product: CASSRGDGAYEQYF. The complete variable domain, with remaining parts taken from reference TRBV5-1 and TRBJ2-7, reads KAGVTQTPRYLIKTRGQQVTLSCSPISGHRSVSWYQQTPGQGLQFLFEYFSETQRNKGNFPGRFSGRQFSNSRSEMNVSTLELGDSALYLCASSRGDGAYEQYFGPGTRLTVT.

This rearrangement joins TRBV11-2 to TRBJ2-1; 7 bases match TRBD2. The CDR3 runs to 17 residues. The ends lost 1 base at V and 0 bases at J; junction bases unmatched: 6. The V gene's germline CDR1 is SGHAT and CDR2 FQNNGV. The CDR3 loop reads CASSLGRLASSYNEQFF. DNA for the CDR3: TGTGCCAGCAGCTTAGGAAGACTAGCTAGCTCCTACAATGAGCAGTTCTTC.

This clonotype has a handful of counts. The rearrangement links TRBV7-9 to TRBJ2-1; D unclear. Trimming pared 1 base from V and 10 bases from J, leaving 8 bases between. CDR3 length: 12 amino acids. CDR1 is SEHNR, CDR2 FQNEAQ, per germline (reference sequence). CDR3 protein: CASSLGSTEQFF. The CDR3 region has the DNA TGTGCCAGCAGCTTAGGAAGTACGGAGCAGTTCTTC.

J is TRBJ2-7 and V is TRBV4-3; D is unresolved. The CDR3 has 14 amino acids. Germline CDR1 reads LGHNA; CDR2 reads YSLEER. Trimming shortened V by 1 base and J by 3 bases, and 10 bases separated the two germline ends. In DNA form, the CDR3 reads TGCGCCAGCAGCCAAGGAGCCCTCGGCTACGAGCAGTACTTC. Its translation: CASSQGALGYEQYF.

In its sample, this clonotype was seen a few times. V usage is TRBV7-6 and J usage is TRBJ1-1; perhaps TRBD1 as D (5 bases). The CDR3 extends over 15 amino acids. From germline, CDR1 is SGHVS and CDR2 FNYEAQ. V lost 4 bases and J lost 1, with 13 bases in between. Here the CDR3 reads CASSSHRRGNTEAFF. In DNA form, the CDR3 reads TGTGCCAGCAGCTCCCACAGGCGGGGGAACACTGAAGCTTTCTTT.

This clonotype showed up just a few times. The chain links TRBV25-1 to TRBJ2-1; 9 nucleotides match TRBD2. V gave up 4 bases and J gave up 5 bases; unmatched junction bases: 6. CDR1 is MGHDK and CDR2 is SYGVNS in the germline V gene. This CDR3 has 15 amino acids. The CDR3: CASSGYSGSHNEQFF. CDR3 coding DNA: TGTGCCAGCAGTGGATATAGCGGGAGTCACAATGAGCAGTTCTTC.

The chain is built from TRBV6-1 and TRBJ2-5; D may be TRBD2 (6 bases). Deletions cut 5 bases from V and 5 bases from J, with 15 bases between. The CDR3 has 14 residues. From germline, CDR1 is MNHNS and CDR2 SASEGT. Here the CDR3 reads CASSLRTAGETQYF. CDR3 sequence (DNA): TGTGCCAGCAGTCTCCGGACGGCGGGGGAGACCCAGTACTTC.

CDR3 sequence (DNA): TGCAGTGCTAGAGATTACAGCCGGACTAGCGGAGACTCCTACAATGAGCAGTTCTTC. Protein sequence: CSARDYSRTSGDSYNEQFF. This rearrangement joins TRBV20-1 to TRBJ2-1; 10 bases align to TRBD2. After removal of 0 bases from V and 0 bases from J, the junction contained 11 bases not matched to a gene. This CDR3 contains 19 residues. Germline V gene sequence: CDR1 DFQATT, CDR2 SNEGSKA (reference sequence).

The chain carries TRBV9 and TRBJ2-7; D may be TRBD2 (7 bases). V was cut by 0 bases and J by 0 bases, with 10 bases left in between. Germline V lookup: CDR1 SGDLS, CDR2 YYNGEE. The CDR3 loop spans 15 amino acids. The DNA for the CDR3 is TGTGCCAGCAGCGTAGGGGGGGGCTACTCCTACGAGCAGTACTTC. Translating it yields CASSVGGGYSYEQYF.